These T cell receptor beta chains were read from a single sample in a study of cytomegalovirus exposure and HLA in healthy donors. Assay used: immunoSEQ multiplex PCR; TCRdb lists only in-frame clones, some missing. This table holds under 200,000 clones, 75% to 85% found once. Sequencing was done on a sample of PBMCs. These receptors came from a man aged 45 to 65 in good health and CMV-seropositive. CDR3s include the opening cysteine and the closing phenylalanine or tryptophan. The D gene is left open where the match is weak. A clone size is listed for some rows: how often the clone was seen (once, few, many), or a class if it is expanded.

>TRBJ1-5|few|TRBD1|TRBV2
TGTGCCAGCAGTTACGGGACAGGGGGTTTCAATCAGCCCCAGCATTTT
CASSYGTGGFNQPQHF
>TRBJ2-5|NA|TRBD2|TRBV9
TGTGCCAGCAGCCCAGGACTAGCGGGGGGGCAAGAGACCCAGTACTTC
CASSPGLAGGQETQYF
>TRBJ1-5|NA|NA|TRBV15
TGTGCCACCAGCAGTGCCTCACGGGTAGCTCAGCCCCAGCATTTT
CATSSASRVAQPQHF
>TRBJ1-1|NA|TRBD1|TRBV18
TGTGCCAGCTCACCCGGGACAGCCAACACTGAAGCTTTCTTT
CASSPGTANTEAFF
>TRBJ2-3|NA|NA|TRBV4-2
TGTGCCAGCAGCCAGGGGCCACTTCGCGGCTCCGCCATGGATACGCAGTATTTT
CASSQGPLRGSAMDTQYF
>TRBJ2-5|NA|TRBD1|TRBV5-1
TGCGCCAGCAGCTTGCGAAGGGAGACAGGGGAGACCCAGTACTTC
CASSLRRETGETQYF
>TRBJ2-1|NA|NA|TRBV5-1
TGCGCCAGCAGCTTAGCAGGGGATAATGAGCAGTTCTTC
CASSLAGDNEQFF
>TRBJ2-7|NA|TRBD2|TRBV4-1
TGCGCCAGCAGCCAAGGGCGGGGGGTCCCGCACGAGCAGTACTTC
CASSQGRGVPHEQYF
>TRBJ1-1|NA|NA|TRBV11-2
TGTGCCAGCAGCTCCCTCATGTTTTCAGGGTTTACTGAAGCTTTCTTT
CASSSLMFSGFTEAFF
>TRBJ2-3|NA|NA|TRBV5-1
TGCGCCAGCAGCGTCGGGACAACAGGCACAGATACGCAGTATTTT
CASSVGTTGTDTQYF
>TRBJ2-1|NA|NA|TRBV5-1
TGCGCCAGCAGCTTACAGAGTAGCTCCTACAATGAGCAGTTCTTC
CASSLQSSSYNEQFF
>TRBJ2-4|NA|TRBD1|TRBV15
TGTGCCACCAGCAGGGGAGGGCCAGCACAGGGGGCAACGGACTTC
CATSRGGPAQGATDF
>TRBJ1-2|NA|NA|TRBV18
TGTGCCAGCTCACCTACCCCCATCCTGACGGAGAACTATGGCTACACCTTC
CASSPTPILTENYGYTF
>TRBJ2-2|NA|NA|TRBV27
TGTGCCAGCGCCCCTCTAGCGAACACCGGGGAGCTGTTTTTT
CASAPLANTGELFF
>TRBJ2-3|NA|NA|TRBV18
TGTGCCAGCTCACCGGGAGACACAGATACGCAGTATTTT
CASSPGDTDTQYF
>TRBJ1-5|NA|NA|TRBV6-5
TGTGCCACCCGGACAGCTAAAGATCAGCCCCAGCATTTT
CATRTAKDQPQHF
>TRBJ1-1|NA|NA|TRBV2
TGTGCCAGCAGTGAGGGAACCAGGGGAGGGACTGAAGCTTTCTTT
CASSEGTRGGTEAFF
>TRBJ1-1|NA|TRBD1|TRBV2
TGTGCCAGCAGCGGGGACAGGGGGACTGAAGCTTTCTTT
CASSGDRGTEAFF
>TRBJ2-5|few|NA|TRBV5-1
TGCGCCAGCAGCTTGGCCAGGTCAGGGGGGGAGACCCAGTACTTC
CASSLARSGGETQYF
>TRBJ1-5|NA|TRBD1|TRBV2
TGTGCCAGCAGGCAGACAGGGCTCAATCAGCCCCAGCATTTT
CASRQTGLNQPQHF
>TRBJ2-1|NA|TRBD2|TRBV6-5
TGTGCCACCCGGGGAGGGCGGCAATCCGAGCAGTTCTTC
CATRGGRQSEQFF
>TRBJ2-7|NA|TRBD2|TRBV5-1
TGCGCCAGCAGAACTAGCGGGGGAAGCTACGAGCAGTACTTC
CASRTSGGSYEQYF
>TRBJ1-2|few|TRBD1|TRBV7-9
TGTGCCAGCAGCTTGGGACAGAACTATGGCTACACCTTC
CASSLGQNYGYTF
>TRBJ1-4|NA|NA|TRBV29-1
TGCAGCGTTATACACAGGGTCCGGGAAAAACTGTTTTTT
CSVIHRVREKLFF
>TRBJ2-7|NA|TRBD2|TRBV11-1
TGTGCCAGCATCGGGAGGGAGGGAGAGCAGTACTTC
CASIGREGEQYF
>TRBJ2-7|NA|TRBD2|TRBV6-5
TGTGCCAGCAGGAAAGGCGGGGGTGAGGGGTACGAGCAGTACTTC
CASRKGGGEGYEQYF
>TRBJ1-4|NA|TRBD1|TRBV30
TGTGCCTGGAGTGACTACAGGGGCGGTGAAAAACTGTTTTTT
CAWSDYRGGEKLFF
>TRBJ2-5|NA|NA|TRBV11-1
TGTGCCAGCAGCTTAGTACAGGGGGGGGAGACCCAGTACTTC
CASSLVQGGETQYF
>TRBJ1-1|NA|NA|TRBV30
TGTGCCTCGGAAACTCAAACTATAAAGAAAAGGCGGAACACTGAAGCTTTCTTT
CASETQTIKKRRNTEAFF
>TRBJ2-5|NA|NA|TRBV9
TGTGCCAGCTCATTAGTGGGGCAGGCGCGTACCCAGTACTTC
CASSLVGQARTQYF
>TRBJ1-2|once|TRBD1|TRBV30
TGTGCCTGGACCCAGCCCGGGACAGGGAGGAGAAATGGCTACACCTTC
CAWTQPGTGRRNGYTF
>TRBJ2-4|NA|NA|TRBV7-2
TGTGCCAGCAGCTTAGATCGGGGATCCCTCGAAAACATTCAGTACTTC
CASSLDRGSLENIQYF